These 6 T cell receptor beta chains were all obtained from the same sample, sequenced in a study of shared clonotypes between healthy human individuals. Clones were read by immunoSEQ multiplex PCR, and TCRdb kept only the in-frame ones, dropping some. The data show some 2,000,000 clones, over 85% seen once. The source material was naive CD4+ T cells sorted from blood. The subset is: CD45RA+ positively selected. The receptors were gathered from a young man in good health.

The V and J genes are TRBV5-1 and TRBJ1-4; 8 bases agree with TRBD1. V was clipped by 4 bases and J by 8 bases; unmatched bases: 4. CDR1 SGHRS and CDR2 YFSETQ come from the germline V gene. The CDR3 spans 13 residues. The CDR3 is CASSGQGGEKLFF. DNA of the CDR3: TGCGCCAGCAGCGGACAGGGTGGGGAAAAACTGTTTTTT. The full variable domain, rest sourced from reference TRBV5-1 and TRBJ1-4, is KAGVTQTPRYLIKTRGQQVTLSCSPISGHRSVSWYQQTPGQGLQFLFEYFSETQRNKGNFPGRFSGRQFSNSRSEMNVSTLELGDSALYLCASSGQGGEKLFFGSGTQLSVL.

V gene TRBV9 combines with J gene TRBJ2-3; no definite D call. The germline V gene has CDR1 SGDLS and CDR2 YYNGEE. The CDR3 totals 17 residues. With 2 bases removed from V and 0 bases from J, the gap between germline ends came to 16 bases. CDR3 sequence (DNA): TGTGCCAGCAGCGTCTCCTCCTCTTTCACTAGCACAGATACGCAGTATTTT. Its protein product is CASSVSSSFTSTDTQYF.

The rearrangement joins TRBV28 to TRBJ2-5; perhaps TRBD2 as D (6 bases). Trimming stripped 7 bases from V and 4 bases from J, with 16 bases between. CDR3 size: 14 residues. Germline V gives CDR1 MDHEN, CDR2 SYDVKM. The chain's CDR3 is CASTLGGFGETQYF. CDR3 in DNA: TGTGCCAGCACCCTTGGGGGGTTCGGAGAGACCCAGTACTTC.

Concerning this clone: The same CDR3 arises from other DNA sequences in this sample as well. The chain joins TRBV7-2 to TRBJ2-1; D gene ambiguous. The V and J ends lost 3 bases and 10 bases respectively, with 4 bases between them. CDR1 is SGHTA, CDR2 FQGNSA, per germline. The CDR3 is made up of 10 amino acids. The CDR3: CASSFNEQFF. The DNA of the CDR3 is TGTGCCAGCAGCTTTAACGAGCAGTTCTTC.

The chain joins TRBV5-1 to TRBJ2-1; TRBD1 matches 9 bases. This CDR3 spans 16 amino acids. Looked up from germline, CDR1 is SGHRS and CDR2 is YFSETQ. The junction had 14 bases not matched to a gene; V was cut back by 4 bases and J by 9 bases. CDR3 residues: CASSTTGTGQWGEQFF. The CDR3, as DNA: TGCGCCAGCAGCACTACCGGGACAGGGCAATGGGGTGAGCAGTTCTTC.

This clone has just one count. The CDR3 sequence: CASSEPGLAGTEQFF. The CDR3 DNA sequence: TGTGCCAGCAGCGAGCCGGGACTAGCGGGAACTGAGCAGTTCTTC. This chain connects TRBV25-1 to TRBJ2-1; 13 nucleotides line up with TRBD2. The CDR3 is 15 residues long. Germline V gene lookup returns CDR1 MGHDK and CDR2 SYGVNS. With 6 bases clipped from V and 9 bases from J, the junction kept 8 bases outside the gene matches.